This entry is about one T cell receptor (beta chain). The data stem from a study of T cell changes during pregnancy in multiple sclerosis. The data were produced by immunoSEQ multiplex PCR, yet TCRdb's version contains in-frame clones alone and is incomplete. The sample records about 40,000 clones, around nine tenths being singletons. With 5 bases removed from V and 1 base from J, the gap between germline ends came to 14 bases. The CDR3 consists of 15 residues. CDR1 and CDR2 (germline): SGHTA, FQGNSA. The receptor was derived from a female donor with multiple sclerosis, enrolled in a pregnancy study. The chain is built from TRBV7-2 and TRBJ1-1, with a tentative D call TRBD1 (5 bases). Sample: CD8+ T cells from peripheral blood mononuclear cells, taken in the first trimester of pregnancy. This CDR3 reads CASSPRGFRNTEAFF. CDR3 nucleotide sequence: TGTGCCAGCAGCCCCCGGGGGTTCCGGAACACTGAAGCTTTCTTT. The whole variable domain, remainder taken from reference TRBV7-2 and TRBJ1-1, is GAGVSQSPSNKVTEKGKDVELRCDPISGHTALYWYRQSLGQGLEFLIYFQGNSAPDKSGLPSDRFSAERTGGSVSTLTIQRTQQEDSAVYLCASSPRGFRNTEAFFGQGTRLTVV.